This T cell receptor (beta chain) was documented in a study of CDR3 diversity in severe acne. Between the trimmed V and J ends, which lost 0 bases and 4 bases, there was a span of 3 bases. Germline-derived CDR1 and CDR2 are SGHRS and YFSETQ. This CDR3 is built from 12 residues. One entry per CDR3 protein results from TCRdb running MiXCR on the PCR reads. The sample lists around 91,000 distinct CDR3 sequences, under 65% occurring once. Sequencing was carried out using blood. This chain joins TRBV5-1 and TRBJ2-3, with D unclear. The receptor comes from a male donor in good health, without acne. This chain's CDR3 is CASSLEADTQYF. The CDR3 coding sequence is TGCGCCAGCAGCTTGGAAGCAGATACGCAGTATTTT.